This T cell receptor (beta chain) was sequenced in a study of metastatic and nonmetastatic thyroid tumors. Study-wide background: Repertoires were compared across blood and tumor or nodule tissue from malignant and benign thyroid patients. Study-wide points: As reported, TCR beta diversity in blood and tumor was significantly higher in malignant thyroid tumors than in benign nodules.

Original analysis: The distant-metastasis classifier for papillary thyroid cancer was built from CDR3 differences across clinicopathological groups. TCRdb re-clonotyped the PCR reads via MiXCR. Here the V and J calls rest on TCRdb's processing, not on the authors' analysis. The repertoire has fewer than 30,000 clones, around 15% of them found once; the top ten carry approximately 4.5%. All patients reached thyroid surgery having received no treatment beforehand. This clone has at least ten counts. Its specificity is unknown. This CDR3 is also generated by other DNA sequences in the sample. The sequencing input was blood. This TCR came from a female donor with papillary thyroid cancer or a benign thyroid nodule (not recorded which). Some clones in this sample may be carry-over from other donors' samples.

CDR3 in amino acids: CASSWGRDTQYF. In nucleotides, the CDR3 is TGTGCCAGCAGCTGGGGTCGGGATACGCAGTATTTT. The V call is TRBV13, the J call TRBJ2-3; the D is unclear. V was cut by 4 bases and J by 6 bases, with 8 bases left in between. The CDR3 has 12 amino acids. Germline V gene lookup returns CDR1 PRHDT and CDR2 FYEKMQ (reference sequence).